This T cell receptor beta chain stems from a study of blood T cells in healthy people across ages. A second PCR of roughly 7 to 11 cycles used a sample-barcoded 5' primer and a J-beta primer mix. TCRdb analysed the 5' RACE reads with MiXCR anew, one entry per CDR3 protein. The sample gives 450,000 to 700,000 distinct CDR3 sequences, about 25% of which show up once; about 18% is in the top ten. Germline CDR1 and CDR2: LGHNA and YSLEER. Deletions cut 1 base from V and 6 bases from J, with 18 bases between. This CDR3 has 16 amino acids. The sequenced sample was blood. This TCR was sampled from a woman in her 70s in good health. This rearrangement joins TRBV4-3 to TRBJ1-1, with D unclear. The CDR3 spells CASSQGVGRVSPEAFF. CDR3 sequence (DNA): TGCGCCAGCAGCCAAGGAGTAGGCCGAGTTTCTCCTGAAGCTTTCTTT.